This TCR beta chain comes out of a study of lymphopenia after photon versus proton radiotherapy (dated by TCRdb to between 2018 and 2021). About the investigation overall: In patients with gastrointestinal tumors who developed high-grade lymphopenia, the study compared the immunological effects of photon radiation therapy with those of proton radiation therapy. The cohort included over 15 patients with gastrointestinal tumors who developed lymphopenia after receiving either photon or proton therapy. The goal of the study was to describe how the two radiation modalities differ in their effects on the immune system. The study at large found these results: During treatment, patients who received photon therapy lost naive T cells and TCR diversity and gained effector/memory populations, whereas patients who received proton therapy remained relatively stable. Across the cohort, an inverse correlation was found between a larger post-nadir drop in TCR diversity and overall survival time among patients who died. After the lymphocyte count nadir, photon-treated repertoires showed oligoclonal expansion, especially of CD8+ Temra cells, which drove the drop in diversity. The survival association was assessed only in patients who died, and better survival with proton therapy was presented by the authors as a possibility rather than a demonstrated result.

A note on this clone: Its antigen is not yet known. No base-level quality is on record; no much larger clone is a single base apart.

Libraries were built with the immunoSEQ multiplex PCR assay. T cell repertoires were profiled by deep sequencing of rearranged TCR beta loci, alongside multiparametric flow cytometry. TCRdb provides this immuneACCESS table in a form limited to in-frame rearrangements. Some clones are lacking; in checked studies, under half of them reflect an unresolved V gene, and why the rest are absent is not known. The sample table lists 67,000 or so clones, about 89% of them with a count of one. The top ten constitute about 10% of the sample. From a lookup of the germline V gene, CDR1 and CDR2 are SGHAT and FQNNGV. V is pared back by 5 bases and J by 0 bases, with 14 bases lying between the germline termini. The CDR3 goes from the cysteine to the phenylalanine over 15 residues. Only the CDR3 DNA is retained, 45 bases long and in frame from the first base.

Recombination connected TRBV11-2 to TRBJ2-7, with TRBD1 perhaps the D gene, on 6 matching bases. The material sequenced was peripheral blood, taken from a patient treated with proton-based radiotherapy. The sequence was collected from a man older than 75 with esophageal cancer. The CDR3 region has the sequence CASSTTRGSSYEQYF. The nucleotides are TGTGCCAGCAGCACTACCAGGGGAAGCTCCTACGAGCAGTACTTC.